This T cell receptor (beta chain) was observed in a study of CD8 T cells in Susac syndrome. This CDR3 contains 15 residues. Per the germline V gene, CDR1 is SEHNR and CDR2 is FQNEAQ (reference sequence). The V and J ends lost 1 base and 3 bases, in that order; junction bases with no gene match: 4. An amount of RNA that ranged from roughly 0.5 to 1 ug was reverse transcribed with random hexamers. With immunoSEQ multiplex PCR, TCR beta CDR3 was amplified across 54 Vbeta and 13 Jbeta. One entry per CDR3 protein, called by TCRdb with MiXCR from the immunoSEQ multiplex PCR reads. This sample has 400,000 to 550,000 distinct CDR3 sequences, with roughly 85% found just once. From blood CD8+ and CD4+ T cells, TCR beta sequences were generated. Treatment-naive patients with stable or active relapsing-remitting disease were the multiple sclerosis controls. Negative magnetic isolation gave CD8+ and CD4+ cells; FACS enriched CD8+ TEMRA.

The specimen was CD8+ T cells from PBMCs. The origin of this receptor is a human donor with multiple sclerosis. V usage is TRBV7-9 and J usage is TRBJ2-3; 7 bases line up with TRBD1. The CDR3 protein is CASSLVGDRTDTQYF. In nucleotides, the CDR3 is TGTGCCAGCAGCTTAGTTGGGGACAGAACAGATACGCAGTATTTT.